The text below deals with one TCR beta chain. Its target is unknown. The sample originates from a study of blood T cells in healthy people across ages. The CDR3 extends over 14 amino acids. With 3 bases removed from V and 7 bases from J, the gap between germline ends came to 10 bases. Germline assignment: CDR1 KGHSH and CDR2 LQKENI. General observations from the study: The long-lived group displayed more naive CD4+ cells, plus higher diversity, than the aged donors did.

The authors ran a second PCR of roughly 6 to 11 cycles using a sample-barcoded 5' primer and a J-beta primer mix. TCRdb called the 5' RACE reads again in MiXCR, with one record for every CDR3 protein. Here the sample spans some 940,000 distinct CDR3 sequences, 25% to 35% being singletons. The sample was also linked to a second study, of T cells of mothers and their children. That work states: Per child, roughly 3.1 million TCR beta CDR3 reads were obtained, against over 9 million per mother. The overlap seen between related mothers and children slightly exceeded that of unrelated pairs, though not significantly. Researchers found no T cell clones that were persistent and microchimeric.

The material sequenced was blood. The chain recombines TRBV18 with TRBJ1-6; D not certain. This TCR was recovered from a woman aged 40 to 50 in good health. This CDR3 is CASSPARDNSPLHF. For the CDR3, the DNA is TGTGCCAGCTCACCCGCGAGAGACAATTCACCCCTCCACTTT.